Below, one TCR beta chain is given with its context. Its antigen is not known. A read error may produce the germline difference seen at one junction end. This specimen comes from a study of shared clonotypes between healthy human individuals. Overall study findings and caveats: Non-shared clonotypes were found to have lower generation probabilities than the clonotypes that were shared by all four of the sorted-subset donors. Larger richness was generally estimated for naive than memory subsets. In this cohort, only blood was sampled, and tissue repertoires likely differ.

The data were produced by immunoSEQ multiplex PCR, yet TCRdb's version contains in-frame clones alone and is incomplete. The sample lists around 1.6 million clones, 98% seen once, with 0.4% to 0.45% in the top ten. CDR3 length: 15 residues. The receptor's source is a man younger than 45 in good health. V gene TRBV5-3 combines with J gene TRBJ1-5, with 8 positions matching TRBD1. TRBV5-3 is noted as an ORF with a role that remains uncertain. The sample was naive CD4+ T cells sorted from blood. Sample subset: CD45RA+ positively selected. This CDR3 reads CARSHKGQGNQPQHF. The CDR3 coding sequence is TGTGCCAGAAGCCATAAAGGACAGGGCAACCAGCCCCAGCATTTT.